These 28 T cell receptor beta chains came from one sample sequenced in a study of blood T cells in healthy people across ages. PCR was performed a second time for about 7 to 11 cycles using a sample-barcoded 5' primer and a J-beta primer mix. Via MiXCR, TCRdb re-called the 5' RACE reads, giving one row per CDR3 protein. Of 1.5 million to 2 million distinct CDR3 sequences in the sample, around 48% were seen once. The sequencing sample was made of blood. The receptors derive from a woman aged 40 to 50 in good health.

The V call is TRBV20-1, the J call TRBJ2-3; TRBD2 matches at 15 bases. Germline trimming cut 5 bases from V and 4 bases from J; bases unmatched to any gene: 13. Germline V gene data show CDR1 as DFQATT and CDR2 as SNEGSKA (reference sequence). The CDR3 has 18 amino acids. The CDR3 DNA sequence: TGCAGTGCTGGACAAACTGGGACTAGCGGGGGGCGAGCAGATACGCAGTATTTT. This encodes CSAGQTGTSGGRADTQYF.

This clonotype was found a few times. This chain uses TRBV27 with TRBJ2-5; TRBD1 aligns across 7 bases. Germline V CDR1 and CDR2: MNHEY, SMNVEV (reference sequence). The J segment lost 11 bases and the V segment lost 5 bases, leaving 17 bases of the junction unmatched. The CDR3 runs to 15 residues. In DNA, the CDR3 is TGTGCCAGCAGTATCTTTATCGACAGGGAGAATGAGCAGTACTTC. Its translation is CASSIFIDRENEQYF.

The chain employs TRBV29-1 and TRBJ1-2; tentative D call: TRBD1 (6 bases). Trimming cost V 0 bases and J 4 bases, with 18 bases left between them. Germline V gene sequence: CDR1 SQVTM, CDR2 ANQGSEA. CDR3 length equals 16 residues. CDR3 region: CSVEEGAGSSIYGYTF. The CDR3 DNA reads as TGCAGCGTTGAAGAGGGGGCAGGAAGCTCCATCTATGGCTACACCTTC.

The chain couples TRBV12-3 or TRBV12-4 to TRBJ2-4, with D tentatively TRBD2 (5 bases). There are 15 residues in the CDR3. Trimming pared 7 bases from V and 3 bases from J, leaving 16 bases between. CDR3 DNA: TGTGCCAGCATTGAGGATCGCCGGGACAAAAACATTCAGTACTTC. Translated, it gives CASIEDRRDKNIQYF.

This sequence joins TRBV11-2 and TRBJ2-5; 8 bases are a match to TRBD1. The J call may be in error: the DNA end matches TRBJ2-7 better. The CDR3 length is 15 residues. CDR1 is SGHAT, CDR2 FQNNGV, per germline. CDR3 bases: TGTGCCAGCAGCTTAAACCCGACAGGGGCTGACGAGCAGTACTTC. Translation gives CASSLNPTGADEQYF.

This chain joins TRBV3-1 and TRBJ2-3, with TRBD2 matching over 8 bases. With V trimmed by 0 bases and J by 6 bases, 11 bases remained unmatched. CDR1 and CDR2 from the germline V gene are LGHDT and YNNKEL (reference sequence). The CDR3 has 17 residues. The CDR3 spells CASSQDASAGGSDTQYF. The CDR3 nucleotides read TGTGCCAGCAGCCAAGACGCATCGGCGGGGGGTAGCGATACGCAGTATTTT.

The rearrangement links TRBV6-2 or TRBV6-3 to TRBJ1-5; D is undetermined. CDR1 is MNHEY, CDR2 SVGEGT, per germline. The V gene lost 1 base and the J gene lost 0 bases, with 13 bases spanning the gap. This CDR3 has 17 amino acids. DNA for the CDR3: TGTGCCAGCAGTTACTACCCCGGGCTCACTAGCAATCAGCCCCAGCATTTT. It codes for CASSYYPGLTSNQPQHF.

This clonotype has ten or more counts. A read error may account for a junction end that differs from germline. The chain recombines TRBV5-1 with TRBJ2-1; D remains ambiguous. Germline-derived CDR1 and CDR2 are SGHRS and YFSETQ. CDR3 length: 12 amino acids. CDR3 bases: TGTGCCAGCAGTTTATCCTACAATGAGCAGTTCTTC. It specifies CASSLSYNEQFF.

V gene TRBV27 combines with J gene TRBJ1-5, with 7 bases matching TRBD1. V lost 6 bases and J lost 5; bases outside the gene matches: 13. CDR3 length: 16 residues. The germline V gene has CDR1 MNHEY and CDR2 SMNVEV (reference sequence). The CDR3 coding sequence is TGTGCCAGCAGGAATGCCGGTACAGGGGCGCATCAGCCCCAGCATTTT. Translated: CASRNAGTGAHQPQHF.

The CDR3 DNA follows: TGCAGTGCAAACAATCCGGCGGGGCAGGGCCTTACGTCCTACGAGCAGTACTTC. It encodes CSANNPAGQGLTSYEQYF. J is TRBJ2-7 and V is TRBV20-1, with D perhaps matching TRBD2 (6 bases). The CDR3 sequence is 18 residues long. Germline CDR1 reads DFQATT; CDR2 reads SNEGSKA (reference sequence). V lost 6 bases and J lost 1, with 28 bases in between.

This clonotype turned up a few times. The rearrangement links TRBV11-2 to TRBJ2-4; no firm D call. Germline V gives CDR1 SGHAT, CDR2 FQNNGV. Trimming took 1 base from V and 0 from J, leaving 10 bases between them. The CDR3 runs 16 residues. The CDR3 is CASSLGPALAKNIQYF. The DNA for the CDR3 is TGTGCCAGCAGCTTAGGACCAGCTTTAGCCAAAAACATTCAGTACTTC.

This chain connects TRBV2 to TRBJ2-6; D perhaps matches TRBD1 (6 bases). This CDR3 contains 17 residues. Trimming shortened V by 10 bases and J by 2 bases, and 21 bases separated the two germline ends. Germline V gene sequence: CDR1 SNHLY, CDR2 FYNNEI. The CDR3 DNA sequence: TGTGCCATTACGGCCCAGGGGTCCCCAACTGGGGCCAACGTCCTGACTTTC. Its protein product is CAITAQGSPTGANVLTF.

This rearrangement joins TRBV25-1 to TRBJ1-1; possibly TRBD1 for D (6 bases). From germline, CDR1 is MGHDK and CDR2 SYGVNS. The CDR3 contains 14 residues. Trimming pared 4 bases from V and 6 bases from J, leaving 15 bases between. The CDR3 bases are TGTGCCAGCAGTGGTGGGGGCAAGTATGCTGAAGCTTTCTTT. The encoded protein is CASSGGGKYAEAFF.

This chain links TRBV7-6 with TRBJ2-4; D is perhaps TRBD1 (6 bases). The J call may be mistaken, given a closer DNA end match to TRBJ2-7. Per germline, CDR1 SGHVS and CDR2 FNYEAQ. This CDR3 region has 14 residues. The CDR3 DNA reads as TGTGCCAGCAGCCTAGGGGGTCCTGGCTACGAGCAGTACTTC. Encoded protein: CASSLGGPGYEQYF.

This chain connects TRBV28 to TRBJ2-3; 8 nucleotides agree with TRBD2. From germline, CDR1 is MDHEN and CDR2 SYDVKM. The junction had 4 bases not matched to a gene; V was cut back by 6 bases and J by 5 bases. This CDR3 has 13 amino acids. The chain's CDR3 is CASRAGTRDTQYF. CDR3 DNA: TGTGCCAGCAGAGCCGGGACTAGAGATACGCAGTATTTT.

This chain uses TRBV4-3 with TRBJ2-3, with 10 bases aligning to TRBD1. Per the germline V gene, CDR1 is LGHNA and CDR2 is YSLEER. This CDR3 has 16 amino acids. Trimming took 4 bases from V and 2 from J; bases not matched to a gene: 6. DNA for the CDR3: TGCGCCAGCAGCCCAGGGGACAGGGGATTCACAGATACGCAGTATTTT. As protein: CASSPGDRGFTDTQYF.

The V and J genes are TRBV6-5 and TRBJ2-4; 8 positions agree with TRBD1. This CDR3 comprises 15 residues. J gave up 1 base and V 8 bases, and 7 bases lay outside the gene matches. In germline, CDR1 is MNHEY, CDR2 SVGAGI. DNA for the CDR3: TGTGCCAGCGGGAACAGGGGGACTGCCAAAAACATTCAGTACTTC. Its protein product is CASGNRGTAKNIQYF.

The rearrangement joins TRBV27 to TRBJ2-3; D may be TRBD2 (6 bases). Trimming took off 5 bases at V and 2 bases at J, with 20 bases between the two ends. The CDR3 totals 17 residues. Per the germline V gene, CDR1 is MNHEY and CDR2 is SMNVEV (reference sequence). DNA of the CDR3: TGTGCCAGCAGTCCCCTGCGGGGACGAGGAGCCACAGATACGCAGTATTTT. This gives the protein CASSPLRGRGATDTQYF.

CDR3 in amino acids: CASSQDTPRHYGYTF. In DNA, the CDR3 is TGCGCCAGCAGCCAAGATACTCCCAGACACTATGGCTACACCTTC. This chain uses TRBV4-3 with TRBJ1-2; D uncertain. Germline CDR1 is LGHNA and CDR2 is YSLEER. V lost 0 bases, J lost 3 bases, and 11 bases lay in between. The CDR3 runs to 15 residues.

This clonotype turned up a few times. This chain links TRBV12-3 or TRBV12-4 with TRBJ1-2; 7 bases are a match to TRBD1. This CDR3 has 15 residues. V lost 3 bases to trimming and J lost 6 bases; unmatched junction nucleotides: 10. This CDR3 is CASSFTGQVGHGYTF. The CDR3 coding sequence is TGTGCCAGCAGTTTCACCGGACAGGTCGGGCATGGCTACACCTTC.

The CDR3 spells CASSYSITGFGEQYF. The CDR3 DNA follows: TGTGCCAGCAGTTACTCGATCACAGGCTTTGGTGAGCAGTACTTC. This chain uses TRBV6-5 with TRBJ2-5, with D possibly being TRBD1 (5 bases). The CDR3 runs 15 residues. The germline V gene encodes CDR1 MNHEY and CDR2 SVGAGI. With 0 bases removed from V and 11 bases from J, the gap between germline ends came to 19 bases.

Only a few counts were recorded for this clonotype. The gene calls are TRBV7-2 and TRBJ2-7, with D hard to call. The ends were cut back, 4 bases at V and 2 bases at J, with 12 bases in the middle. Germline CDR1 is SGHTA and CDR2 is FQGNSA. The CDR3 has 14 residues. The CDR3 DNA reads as TGTGCCAGCAGCTCAATTGGCACGGCCTACGAGCAGTACTTC. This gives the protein CASSSIGTAYEQYF.

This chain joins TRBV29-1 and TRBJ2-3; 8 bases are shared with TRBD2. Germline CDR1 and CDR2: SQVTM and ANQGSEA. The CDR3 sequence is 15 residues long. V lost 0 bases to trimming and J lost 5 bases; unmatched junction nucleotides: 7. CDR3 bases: TGCAGCGTTGAAGATCCCCGGGGGGGCCTAGATACGCAGTATTTT. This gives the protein CSVEDPRGGLDTQYF.

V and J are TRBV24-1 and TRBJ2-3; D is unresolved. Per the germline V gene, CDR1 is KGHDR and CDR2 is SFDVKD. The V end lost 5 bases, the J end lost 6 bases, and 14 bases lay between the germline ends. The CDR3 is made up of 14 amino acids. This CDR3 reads CATSATDHPDTQYF. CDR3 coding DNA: TGTGCCACCAGTGCAACAGACCACCCTGATACGCAGTATTTT.

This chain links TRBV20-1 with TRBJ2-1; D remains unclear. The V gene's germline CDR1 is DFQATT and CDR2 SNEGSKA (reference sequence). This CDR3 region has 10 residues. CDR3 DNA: TGCAGGCCGTCCTACAATGAGCAGTTCTTC. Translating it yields CRPSYNEQFF.

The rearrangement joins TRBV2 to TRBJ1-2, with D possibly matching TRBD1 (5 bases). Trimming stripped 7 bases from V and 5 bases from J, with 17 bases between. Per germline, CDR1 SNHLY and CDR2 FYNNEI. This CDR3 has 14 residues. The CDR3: CASNGVGRGYGYTF. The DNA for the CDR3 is TGTGCCAGCAATGGCGTGGGGCGGGGATATGGCTACACCTTC. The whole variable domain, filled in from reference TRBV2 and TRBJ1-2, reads EPEVTQTPSHQVTQMGQEVILRCVPISNHLYFYWYRQILGQKVEFLVSFYNNEISEKSEIFDDQFSVERPDGSNFTLKIRSTKLEDSAMYFCASNGVGRGYGYTFGSGTRLTVV.

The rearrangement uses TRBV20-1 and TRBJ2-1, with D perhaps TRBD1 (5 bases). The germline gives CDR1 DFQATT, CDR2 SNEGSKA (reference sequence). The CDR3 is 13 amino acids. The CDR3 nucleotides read TGCAGAACTCCGGACAATCTTGCTAATGAGCAGTTCTTC. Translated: CRTPDNLANEQFF.

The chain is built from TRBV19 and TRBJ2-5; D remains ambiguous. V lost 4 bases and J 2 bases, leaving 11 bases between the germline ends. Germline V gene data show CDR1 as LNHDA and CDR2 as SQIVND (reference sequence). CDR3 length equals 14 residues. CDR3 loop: CASSKRPAQETQYF. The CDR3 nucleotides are TGTGCCAGTAGTAAAAGGCCAGCACAAGAGACCCAGTACTTC.